This entry lists 2 T cell receptor beta chains sequenced from one sample in a study of T cells in localized non-small cell lung cancer. TCRdb's copy holds only in-frame clones and misses some; the assay was immunoSEQ multiplex PCR. The sample includes roughly 38,000 clones, 75% to 90% of them seen just once. The sample was peripheral blood mononuclear cells, taken before any cancer treatment. Receptors originate from a male donor aged 60 or over with stage II lung adenocarcinoma.

This clone was detected once. The chain combines TRBV19 with TRBJ1-4, with unresolved D. Germline loops: CDR1 LNHDA, CDR2 SQIVND (reference sequence). Trimming pared 5 bases from V and 1 base from J, leaving 11 bases between. CDR3 length: 15 residues. The CDR3 reads CASSAQGVTNEKLFF. The CDR3 region has the DNA TGTGCCAGTAGTGCCCAAGGCGTAACTAATGAAAAACTGTTTTTT.

The chain has TRBV19 and TRBJ1-3; D is possibly TRBD1 (6 bases). With 4 bases removed from V and 0 bases from J, the gap between germline ends came to 16 bases. CDR1 is LNHDA and CDR2 is SQIVND in the germline V gene (reference sequence). The CDR3 is 17 residues long. The CDR3: CASSTPRDTTSGNTIYF. CDR3 sequence (DNA): TGTGCCAGTAGTACCCCTCGGGACACCACCTCTGGAAACACCATATATTTT.